A single sample gave rise to the 29 T cell receptor beta chains below, sequenced in a study of blood T cell repertoires in COVID-19. The assay was immunoSEQ multiplex PCR, and TCRdb's table has in-frame clones only and misses some. The data contain approximately 150,000 clones, about 83% of them singletons. Specimen: peripheral blood. These receptor sequences come from a human donor in a cohort sampled during active COVID-19.

The J gene is TRBJ2-2, the V gene TRBV4-2; the D gene is possibly TRBD2 (6 bases). CDR3 size: 17 residues. Trimming stripped 4 bases from V and 7 bases from J, with 22 bases between. Germline V gene data show CDR1 as LGHNA and CDR2 as YNFKEQ. The CDR3 protein is CASSPEPPAGLSGELFF. The CDR3, as DNA: TGTGCCAGCAGCCCCGAACCACCCGCGGGGCTGAGCGGGGAGCTGTTTTTT.

The chain joins TRBV7-3 to TRBJ2-1; maybe TRBD1 (6 bases). V lost 6 bases, J lost 0 bases, and 12 bases lay in between. Germline values: CDR1 SGHTA, CDR2 FQGTGA. This CDR3 region has 15 residues. CDR3 region: CASRVDRSSYNEQFF. DNA for the CDR3: TGTGCCAGCAGGGTTGACAGGAGCTCCTACAATGAGCAGTTCTTC.

The chain joins TRBV4-1 to TRBJ1-5, with 7 nucleotides matching TRBD1. This CDR3 has 21 amino acids. V trimming: 3 bases; J trimming: 0 bases; junction bases outside the gene matches: 20. Per germline, CDR1 MGHRA and CDR2 YSYEKL. The CDR3 region has the DNA TGCGCCAGCAGCCATGCTCCAGCGGACAGGATGGGGAGATATAGCAATCAGCCCCAGCATTTT. It encodes CASSHAPADRMGRYSNQPQHF.

The chain combines TRBV10-3 with TRBJ2-1; D is ambiguous. The CDR3 has 16 amino acids. Germline-derived CDR1 and CDR2 are ENHRY and SYGVKD. Trimming left V 0 bases short and J 2 bases short, with 11 bases between. CDR3 DNA sequence: TGTGCCATCAGTGAGTCGACTCTGCCCCCCTACAATGAGCAGTTCTTC. Translated, it gives CAISESTLPPYNEQFF.

This sequence joins TRBV2 and TRBJ2-7; 13 bases are a match to TRBD2. J was trimmed by 6 bases and V by 3 bases; bases with no gene match: 2. The germline V gene encodes CDR1 SNHLY and CDR2 FYNNEI. The CDR3 is 14 amino acids. CDR3 protein: CASSDRTSGSEQYF. DNA of the CDR3: TGTGCCAGCAGTGACAGGACTAGCGGGAGCGAGCAGTACTTC.

The chain is built from TRBV15 and TRBJ2-7, with TRBD1 matching over 11 bases. V lost 8 bases, J lost 2 bases, and 2 bases stayed unmatched. CDR3 length: 13 amino acids. The germline V gene has CDR1 LNHNV and CDR2 YYDKDF (reference sequence). The CDR3 loop reads CATGTGGPYEQYF. CDR3 nucleotide sequence: TGTGCCACCGGGACAGGGGGTCCCTACGAGCAGTACTTC.

This chain links TRBV28 with TRBJ2-1; 7 nucleotides line up with TRBD1. Germline CDR1 reads MDHEN; CDR2 reads SYDVKM. Trimming removed 6 bases from V and 7 bases from J; junction bases left unmatched: 15. The CDR3 is 16 amino acids. The CDR3 protein is CASSPPGGLNPNEQFF. The CDR3 DNA reads as TGTGCCAGCAGCCCACCAGGGGGTTTGAATCCTAATGAGCAGTTCTTC.

This chain connects TRBV7-9 to TRBJ1-4; the D gene is possibly TRBD1 (6 bases). Trimming cost V 5 bases and J 6 bases, with 19 bases left between them. Germline loops: CDR1 SEHNR, CDR2 FQNEAQ (reference sequence). The CDR3 contains 16 residues. The DNA of the CDR3 is TGTGCCAGCAGCACAACATTACAGGGTCGCGATGAAAAACTGTTTTTT. This translates into CASSTTLQGRDEKLFF.

This chain joins TRBV5-4 and TRBJ2-7, with D possibly being TRBD2 (6 bases). V shed 2 bases and J shed 0 bases, with 15 bases lying between them. Looked up from germline, CDR1 is SGHNT and CDR2 is YYREEE (reference sequence). CDR3 size: 16 residues. The CDR3 reads CASSFGGSGSSYEQYF. DNA of the CDR3: TGTGCCAGCAGCTTCGGGGGTAGCGGCAGCTCCTACGAGCAGTACTTC.

The chain links TRBV7-9 to TRBJ1-5; D uncertain. Germline CDR1 SEHNR, CDR2 FQNEAQ (reference sequence). The ends were cut back, 8 bases at V and 1 base at J, with 12 bases in the middle. The CDR3 has 14 residues. The CDR3 nucleotides are TGTGCCAGCGCGAGGGAGGCGAGCAATCAGCCCCAGCATTTT. Translation gives CASAREASNQPQHF.

The chain has TRBV19 and TRBJ1-1, with a tentative D call TRBD1 (5 bases). Germline V gene sequence: CDR1 LNHDA, CDR2 SQIVND (reference sequence). The CDR3 runs 16 residues. V dropped 5 bases and J dropped 6 bases, with 22 bases sitting between them. The CDR3 region is CASSPSPSAGPSEAFF. The CDR3, as DNA: TGTGCCAGTAGTCCTTCCCCGTCGGCAGGGCCCTCTGAAGCTTTCTTT.

With respect to this clone: The junction shows a germline mismatch at one end, possibly a read error. The chain employs TRBV5-4 and TRBJ2-4; 9 nucleotides match TRBD1. Germline assignment: CDR1 SGHNT and CDR2 YYREEE (reference sequence). The CDR3 has 16 residues. Here the CDR3 reads CASTLGTGYGKNIQYF. CDR3 coding DNA: TGTGCCAGCACCTTGGGGACAGGGTACGGCAAAAACATTCAGTACTTC.

Comments on this clone: A junction boundary mismatches the germline segment, possibly from a read error. J is TRBJ2-2 and V is TRBV7-2; D might be TRBD2 (5 bases). The CDR3 consists of 14 residues. The germline V gene encodes CDR1 SGHTA and CDR2 FQGNSA. The CDR3 sequence is CAGSGGIDTGELFF. The CDR3 DNA follows: TGTGCCGGCAGTGGAGGCATCGACACCGGGGAGCTGTTTTTT.

The chain carries TRBV11-3 and TRBJ2-2, with 7 nucleotides matching TRBD1. V gave up 4 bases and J gave up 6 bases; unmatched junction bases: 5. Germline V CDR1 and CDR2: SGHNT, YENEEA. The CDR3 sequence is 14 residues long. CDR3 sequence (DNA): TGTGCCAGCAGCTGGAGACAGGGACCCGGGGAGCTGTTTTTT. Protein product: CASSWRQGPGELFF. Full variable domain (remainder filled in from reference TRBV11-3 and TRBJ2-2): EAGVVQSPRYKIIEKKQPVAFWCNPISGHNTLYWYLQNLGQGPELLIRYENEEAVDDSQLPKDRFSAERLKGVDSTLKIQPAELGDSAVYLCASSWRQGPGELFFGEGSRLTVL.

Notes on this clone: The sample contains more than one DNA sequence encoding this CDR3. CDR3 coding DNA: TGTGCCAGCTCACCTGGCGGGGGGGCCTACGAGCAGTACTTC. As protein: CASSPGGGAYEQYF. The chain couples TRBV18 to TRBJ2-7; 9 bases agree with TRBD2. This CDR3 is built from 14 residues. The J segment lost 2 bases and the V segment lost 3 bases, leaving 2 bases of the junction unmatched. Germline assignment: CDR1 KGHSH and CDR2 LQKENI.

The V gene is TRBV30, the J gene TRBJ1-6, with 7 bases lining up with TRBD1. The junction had 6 bases not matched to a gene; V was cut back by 4 bases and J by 6 bases. CDR1 is GTSNPN, CDR2 SVGIG, per germline (reference sequence). CDR3 size: 14 residues. DNA of the CDR3: TGTGCCTGGAAACCGCAGGGGGGTAATTCACCCCTCCACTTT. It encodes CAWKPQGGNSPLHF.

This clone was detected only once. The chain carries TRBV5-1 and TRBJ1-1; tentative D call: TRBD1 (6 bases). V lost 5 bases, J lost 1 base, and 12 bases lay in between. The CDR3 extends over 14 amino acids. Per the germline V gene, CDR1 is SGHRS and CDR2 is YFSETQ. The CDR3 bases are TGCGCCAGCAGGGTAGAGGGGGAGAACACTGAAGCTTTCTTT. This sequence encodes CASRVEGENTEAFF.

This chain links TRBV7-8 with TRBJ1-2; no firm D call. Between the trimmed V and J ends, which lost 2 bases and 4 bases, there was a span of 11 bases. Germline lookup yields CDR1 SGHVS and CDR2 FQNEAQ. The CDR3 is 14 amino acids. CDR3 sequence reads: CASSLSERGYGYTF. The CDR3 DNA reads TGTGCCAGCAGCTTATCAGAGCGAGGCTATGGCTACACCTTC. The complete variable domain, with remaining parts taken from reference TRBV7-8 and TRBJ1-2, reads GAGVSQSPRYKVAKRGQDVALRCDPISGHVSLFWYQQALGQGPEFLTYFQNEAQLDKSGLPSDRFFAERPEGSVSTLKIQRTQQEDSAVYLCASSLSERGYGYTFGSGTRLTVV.

The genes are TRBV2 and TRBJ2-7; 7 bases match TRBD1. Germline lookup yields CDR1 SNHLY and CDR2 FYNNEI. The CDR3 length is 15 residues. Trimming took 1 base from V and 0 from J; bases not matched to a gene: 3. CDR3 coding DNA: TGTGCCAGCAGTGAAGAGGGACAGCGCTCCTACGAGCAGTACTTC. Translation: CASSEEGQRSYEQYF. Filled out from reference TRBV2 and TRBJ2-7, the complete variable domain reads EPEVTQTPSHQVTQMGQEVILRCVPISNHLYFYWYRQILGQKVEFLVSFYNNEISEKSEIFDDQFSVERPDGSNFTLKIRSTKLEDSAMYFCASSEEGQRSYEQYFGPGTRLTVT.

The chain links TRBV5-8 to TRBJ1-1; D may be TRBD1 (5 bases). The CDR3 covers 12 residues. Germline lookup yields CDR1 SGHTS and CDR2 YDEGEE. The V gene lost 1 base and the J gene lost 10 bases, with 11 bases spanning the gap. CDR3 loop: CASSLLRGTAFF. CDR3 coding DNA: TGTGCCAGCAGCTTGTTAAGGGGTACAGCTTTCTTT.

As to this clone: The CDR3 does not end in the conserved phenylalanine or tryptophan, so this is likely a read error. The DNA is omitted, as the CDR3 cannot be located on it reliably, and the CDR3 follows TCRdb's listing. The rearrangement links TRBV6-2 or TRBV6-3 to TRBJ2-3; TRBD2, the table's D call, was not compared with the DNA. Germline CDR1 reads MNHEY; CDR2 reads SVGEGT. The CDR3 sequence runs 15 residues, both termini included. This chain's CDR3 is CASSPTTQGLAGFNL.

The V call is TRBV27, the J call TRBJ2-1; D is uncertain. This CDR3 has 16 amino acids. Trimming took 4 bases from V and 0 from J, leaving 13 bases between them. The V gene's germline CDR1 is MNHEY and CDR2 SMNVEV (reference sequence). CDR3 coding DNA: TGTGCCAGCAGTTCTTCAGGCCTCTCCTCCTACAATGAGCAGTTCTTC. It specifies CASSSSGLSSYNEQFF.

The chain has TRBV6-6 and TRBJ2-7; TRBD1 matches at 7 bases. Germline V CDR1 and CDR2: MNHNY, SVGAGI (reference sequence). The CDR3 length is 12 residues. J gave up 5 bases and V 2 bases, and 0 bases lay outside the gene matches. CDR3 in amino acids: CASSYGTDEQYF. The CDR3 nucleotides are TGTGCCAGCAGTTACGGGACAGACGAGCAGTACTTC.

The gene calls are TRBV11-2 and TRBJ1-1, with a possible D match to TRBD1 (6 bases). This CDR3 region has 15 residues. The V gene's germline CDR1 is SGHAT and CDR2 FQNNGV. V gave up 5 bases and J gave up 5 bases, with 18 bases separating them. CDR3 DNA sequence: TGTGCCAGCAGCCCGATCCTCAGGGGTAGGACTGAAGCTTTCTTT. This translates into CASSPILRGRTEAFF.

This clone has a single count. The chain uses TRBV5-1 and TRBJ2-7; the D gene is possibly TRBD1 (6 bases). Trimming stripped 1 base from V and 3 bases from J, with 14 bases between. Germline CDR1 SGHRS, CDR2 YFSETQ. The CDR3 loop spans 15 amino acids. CDR3 nucleotide sequence: TGCGCCAGCAGCTTGTCCGGACAGCGCCTCTACGAGCAGTACTTC. Translated, it gives CASSLSGQRLYEQYF. The full variable domain, completed using reference TRBV5-1 and TRBJ2-7, is KAGVTQTPRYLIKTRGQQVTLSCSPISGHRSVSWYQQTPGQGLQFLFEYFSETQRNKGNFPGRFSGRQFSNSRSEMNVSTLELGDSALYLCASSLSGQRLYEQYFGPGTRLTVT.

This sequence joins TRBV19 and TRBJ2-1, with a possible D match to TRBD2 (5 bases). Germline-derived CDR1 and CDR2 are LNHDA and SQIVND (reference sequence). The CDR3 loop spans 17 amino acids. V lost 6 bases to trimming and J lost 1 base, with 19 bases between them. CDR3 in amino acids: CASRREPSPLSYNEQFF. Here the CDR3 DNA reads TGTGCCAGTAGAAGGGAGCCTTCCCCCCTTTCCTACAATGAGCAGTTCTTC.

The J gene is TRBJ1-2, the V gene TRBV5-6, with 11 bases that match TRBD1. Germline-derived CDR1 and CDR2 are SGHDT and YYEEEE. CDR3 length: 19 amino acids. Trimming removed 4 bases from V and 1 base from J; junction bases left unmatched: 15. The CDR3 region is CASSPLGTGGRVVNYGYTF. The CDR3, as DNA: TGTGCCAGCAGCCCGCTTGGGACAGGGGGGCGAGTAGTTAACTATGGCTACACCTTC. The entire variable domain, with the rest obtained from reference TRBV5-6 and TRBJ1-2, is as follows: DAGVTQSPTHLIKTRGQQVTLRCSPKSGHDTVSWYQQALGQGPQFIFQYYEEEERQRGNFPDRFSGHQFPNYSSELNVNALLLGDSALYLCASSPLGTGGRVVNYGYTFGSGTRLTVV.

This chain links TRBV6-5 with TRBJ2-1; TRBD2 aligns across 8 bases. Germline V gene data show CDR1 as MNHEY and CDR2 as SVGAGI. J lost 8 bases, V lost 7 bases, and 10 bases had no gene match. The CDR3 consists of 14 residues. The CDR3: CASKRLALSDEQFF. The CDR3 region has the DNA TGTGCCAGCAAACGACTAGCGCTTTCCGATGAGCAGTTCTTC.

The J gene is TRBJ2-1, the V gene TRBV7-2; no clear D gene. Trimming took off 6 bases at V and 0 bases at J, with 6 bases between the two ends. Germline CDR1 reads SGHTA; CDR2 reads FQGNSA. This CDR3 spans 13 amino acids. DNA of the CDR3: TGTGCCAGCAGGGCCAGCTCCTACAATGAGCAGTTCTTC. This sequence encodes CASRASSYNEQFF. Full variable domain (remainder filled in from reference TRBV7-2 and TRBJ2-1): GAGVSQSPSNKVTEKGKDVELRCDPISGHTALYWYRQSLGQGLEFLIYFQGNSAPDKSGLPSDRFSAERTGGSVSTLTIQRTQQEDSAVYLCASRASSYNEQFFGPGTRLTVL.